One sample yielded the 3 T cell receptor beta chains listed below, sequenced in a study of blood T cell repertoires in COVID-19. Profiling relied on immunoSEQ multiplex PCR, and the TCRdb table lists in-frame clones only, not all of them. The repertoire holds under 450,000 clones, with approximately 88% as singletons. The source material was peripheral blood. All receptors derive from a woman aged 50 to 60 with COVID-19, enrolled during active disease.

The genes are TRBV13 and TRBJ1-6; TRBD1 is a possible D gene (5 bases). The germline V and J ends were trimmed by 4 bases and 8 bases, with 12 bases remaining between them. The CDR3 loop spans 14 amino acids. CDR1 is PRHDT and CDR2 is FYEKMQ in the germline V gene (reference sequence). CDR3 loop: CASSSGGGYSPLHF. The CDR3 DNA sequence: TGTGCCAGCAGCTCGGGTGGGGGGTATTCACCCCTCCACTTT.

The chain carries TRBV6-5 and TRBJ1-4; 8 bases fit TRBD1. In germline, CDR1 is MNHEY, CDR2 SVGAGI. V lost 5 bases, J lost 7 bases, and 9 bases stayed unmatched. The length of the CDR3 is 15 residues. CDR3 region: CASSNRQGIAEKLFF. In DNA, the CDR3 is TGTGCCAGCAGTAACCGACAGGGGATCGCTGAAAAACTGTTTTTT.

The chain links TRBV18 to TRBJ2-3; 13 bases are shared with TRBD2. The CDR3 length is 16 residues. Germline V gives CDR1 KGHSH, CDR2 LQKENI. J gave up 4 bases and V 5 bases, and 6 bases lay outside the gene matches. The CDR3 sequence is CASSTTSGGASDTQYF. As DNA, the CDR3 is TGTGCCAGCTCAACTACTAGCGGGGGGGCATCAGATACGCAGTATTTT.